Below are 5 T cell receptor beta chains sequenced from a single sample in a study of T cells in Graves' hyperthyroidism and ophthalmopathy. Authors of the study amplified TCR beta CDR3 regions from RNA transcripts. HTBI primers were the set used in a first-round RT-PCR of the TCR CDR3. TCRdb recomputed calls from the multiplex PCR reads with MiXCR, one row per CDR3 protein. The sample records approximately 590,000 distinct CDR3 sequences, about 43% being singletons. Sequencing was carried out using peripheral blood or thyroid tissue (not recorded which). All receptors come from a woman younger than 35 with Graves' hyperthyroidism.

This clonotype has at least ten counts. V gene TRBV5-1 combines with J gene TRBJ1-1; D is undetermined. CDR3 length: 13 residues. Trimming left V 0 bases short and J 4 bases short, with 7 bases between. The germline gives CDR1 SGHRS, CDR2 YFSETQ. The CDR3 is CASSLAPSTEAFF. DNA of the CDR3: TGCGCCAGCAGCTTGGCTCCGAGCACTGAAGCTTTCTTT.

This clonotype came up many times. DNA of the CDR3: TGTGCCAGCAGTGAGGAAGGGGGCGCCTTGGACTATGGCTACACCTTC. The encoded protein is CASSEEGGALDYGYTF. The gene calls are TRBV2 and TRBJ1-2; 7 bases fit TRBD1. The germline CDR1 and CDR2 sequences are SNHLY and FYNNEI. V was clipped by 3 bases and J by 3 bases; unmatched bases: 10. There are 16 residues in the CDR3.

The genes are TRBV10-3 and TRBJ2-7; D not resolved. Germline loops: CDR1 ENHRY, CDR2 SYGVKD. Trimming took 4 bases from V and 3 from J, leaving 4 bases between them. The CDR3 extends over 11 amino acids. The CDR3: CAISGNYEQYF. As DNA, the CDR3 is TGTGCCATCAGTGGTAACTACGAGCAGTACTTC.

This clonotype was seen a single time. The chain recombines TRBV2 with TRBJ2-2; tentatively, D is TRBD1 or TRBD2 (5 bases each). V lost 1 base, J lost 4 bases, and 10 bases lay in between. This CDR3 has 15 amino acids. The germline V gene encodes CDR1 SNHLY and CDR2 FYNNEI. CDR3 nucleotides: TGTGCCAGCAGTGAAGGGGCAGGGAGCACCGGGGAGCTGTTTTTT. Translated: CASSEGAGSTGELFF.

CDR3 sequence reads: CASTQRGPYPEQYF. DNA for the CDR3: TGTGCCAGCACCCAAAGAGGGCCGTACCCCGAGCAGTACTTC. The chain joins TRBV7-8 to TRBJ2-7, with D perhaps TRBD2 (5 bases). This CDR3 contains 14 residues. Germline loops: CDR1 SGHVS, CDR2 FQNEAQ. Trimming cost V 7 bases and J 6 bases, with 19 bases left between them. Full variable domain (outside the CDR3, taken from reference TRBV7-8 and TRBJ2-7): GAGVSQSPRYKVAKRGQDVALRCDPISGHVSLFWYQQALGQGPEFLTYFQNEAQLDKSGLPSDRFFAERPEGSVSTLKIQRTQQEDSAVYLCASTQRGPYPEQYFGPGTRLTVT.